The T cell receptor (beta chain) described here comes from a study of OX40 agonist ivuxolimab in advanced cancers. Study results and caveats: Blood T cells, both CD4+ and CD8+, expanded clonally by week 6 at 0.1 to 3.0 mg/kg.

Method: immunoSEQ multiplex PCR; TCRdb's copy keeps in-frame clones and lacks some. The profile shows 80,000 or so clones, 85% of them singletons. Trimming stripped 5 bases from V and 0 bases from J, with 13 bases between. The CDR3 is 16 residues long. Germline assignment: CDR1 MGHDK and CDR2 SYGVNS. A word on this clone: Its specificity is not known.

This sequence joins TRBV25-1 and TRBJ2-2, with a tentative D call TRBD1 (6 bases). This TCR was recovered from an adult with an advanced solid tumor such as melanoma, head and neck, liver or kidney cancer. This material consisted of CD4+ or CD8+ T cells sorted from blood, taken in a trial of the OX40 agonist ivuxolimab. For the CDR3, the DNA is TGTGCCAGCAGTAAACTACAGGGCGCGAACACCGGGGAGCTGTTTTTT. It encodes CASSKLQGANTGELFF.